Presented here are 20 T cell receptor beta chains from one specimen sequenced in a study of T cell repertoires in cytomegalovirus infection. TCRdb used MiXCR to reprocess the reads, holding one entry per CDR3 protein. The sample contains just under 300,000 distinct CDR3 sequences, about 8.8% of which appear only once. The sequencing sample was made of PBMCs. These receptors all come from a human donor in good health (CMV status not recorded). Some clones in this sample may be carry-over from other donors' samples.

This clonotype appeared many times. The rearrangement uses TRBV4-1 and TRBJ2-4; the D gene is possibly TRBD1 (6 bases). V was shortened by 2 bases and J by 1 base, with 12 bases between the two germline ends. Germline CDR1 reads MGHRA; CDR2 reads YSYEKL. This CDR3 region has 16 residues. The CDR3 DNA reads as TGCGCCAGCAGCCAACCCGCACAGGGCGCCAAAAACATTCAGTACTTC. Amino acids: CASSQPAQGAKNIQYF.

This clonotype was observed at least ten times. The chain couples TRBV2 to TRBJ2-4; no clear D. V was pared by 4 bases and J by 15 bases, with 10 bases between. Germline CDR1 reads SNHLY; CDR2 reads FYNNEI. This CDR3 contains 10 residues. As DNA, the CDR3 is TGTGCCAGCAGTGGAAGGCTGCGGTACTTC. Translating gives CASSGRLRYF. The full variable domain, rest sourced from reference TRBV2 and TRBJ2-4, is EPEVTQTPSHQVTQMGQEVILRCVPISNHLYFYWYRQILGQKVEFLVSFYNNEISEKSEIFDDQFSVERPDGSNFTLKIRSTKLEDSAMYFCASSGRLRYFGAGTRLSVL.

In its sample, this clonotype was seen a few times. This rearrangement joins TRBV5-4 to TRBJ1-1; D is perhaps TRBD1 (6 bases). V lost 3 bases to trimming and J lost 2 bases, with 14 bases between them. CDR1 and CDR2 (germline): SGHNT, YYREEE (reference sequence). This CDR3 comprises 15 residues. The CDR3 protein is CASSSKQGANTEAFF. The CDR3, as DNA: TGTGCCAGCAGCTCCAAACAGGGCGCCAACACTGAAGCTTTCTTT.

This clonotype was seen repeatedly, ten times or more. The chain carries TRBV28 and TRBJ1-1; D not certain. Trimming left V 6 bases short and J 0 bases short, with 8 bases between. Germline V gene data show CDR1 as MDHEN and CDR2 as SYDVKM. This CDR3 region has 13 residues. Written as DNA, the CDR3 is TGTGCCAGCAGCACCATACTGAACACTGAAGCTTTCTTT. Amino acids: CASSTILNTEAFF.

This clonotype was seen at least ten times. CDR3 nucleotides: TGTGCCAGCAGCCTTATCCGGGACAGGGACGTTGCAAACACCATATATTTT. It codes for CASSLIRDRDVANTIYF. This chain connects TRBV14 to TRBJ1-3; TRBD1 matches 9 bases. The CDR3 sequence is 17 residues long. The germline V gene encodes CDR1 SGHDN and CDR2 FVKESK. The V segment lost 4 bases and the J segment 6 bases; nucleotides outside the gene matches: 13.

This chain connects TRBV9 to TRBJ1-1; TRBD1 matches 7 bases. V shed 0 bases, J shed 5 bases, and the junction held 4 bases outside the gene matches. The CDR3 spans 14 residues. Per germline, CDR1 SGDLS and CDR2 YYNGEE. The CDR3 loop is CASSVEEGATEAFF. The CDR3 DNA sequence: TGTGCCAGCAGCGTAGAAGAGGGGGCGACTGAAGCTTTCTTT.

This clonotype was counted at least ten times. This chain uses TRBV2 with TRBJ2-2; the D gene is possibly TRBD1 (6 bases). With 5 bases removed from V and 1 base from J, the gap between germline ends came to 8 bases. The germline gives CDR1 SNHLY, CDR2 FYNNEI. This CDR3 is built from 14 residues. The CDR3 reads CASSIQGNTGELFF. The CDR3 bases are TGTGCCAGCAGTATACAGGGGAACACCGGGGAGCTGTTTTTT. Full variable domain (rest looked up from reference TRBV2 and TRBJ2-2): EPEVTQTPSHQVTQMGQEVILRCVPISNHLYFYWYRQILGQKVEFLVSFYNNEISEKSEIFDDQFSVERPDGSNFTLKIRSTKLEDSAMYFCASSIQGNTGELFFGEGSRLTVL.

This clonotype was seen repeatedly, ten times or more. V is TRBV10-1 and J is TRBJ2-7; TRBD2 agrees at 7 bases. The CDR3 spans 11 residues. V lost 8 bases to trimming and J lost 2 bases; unmatched junction nucleotides: 0. Germline V CDR1 and CDR2: WNHNN, SYGVQD (reference sequence). This CDR3 is CASGGAYEQYF. For the CDR3, the DNA is TGCGCCAGCGGGGGGGCCTACGAGCAGTACTTC.

Ten or more counts support this clonotype. V usage is TRBV7-8 and J usage is TRBJ2-1; a weak D match, TRBD2 (6 bases). The CDR3 runs to 13 residues. Germline loops: CDR1 SGHVS, CDR2 FQNEAQ. Trimming removed 5 bases from V and 8 bases from J, with 13 bases in between. As DNA, the CDR3 is TGTGCCAGCAGCGGGGGGTCCCCGCATGAGCAGTTCTTC. Encoded protein: CASSGGSPHEQFF.

This clonotype was recorded at least ten times. The chain is built from TRBV29-1 and TRBJ1-2; 7 bases agree with TRBD1. J was trimmed by 0 bases and V by 2 bases; bases with no gene match: 6. This CDR3 contains 15 residues. CDR1 is SQVTM, CDR2 ANQGSEA, per germline. The CDR3 loop is CSVESRDRANYGYTF. Here the CDR3 DNA reads TGCAGCGTTGAATCCCGCGACAGGGCTAACTATGGCTACACCTTC.

This chain connects TRBV11-3 to TRBJ1-1; a possible D gene is TRBD1 (6 bases). In germline, CDR1 is SGHNT, CDR2 YENEEA. CDR3 length equals 11 residues. V was pared by 8 bases and J by 4 bases, with 8 bases between. CDR3 region: CASGRGTEAFF. CDR3 nucleotide sequence: TGTGCCAGCGGCAGGGGCACTGAAGCTTTCTTT. Supplemented by reference TRBV11-3 and TRBJ1-1, the full variable domain reads EAGVVQSPRYKIIEKKQPVAFWCNPISGHNTLYWYLQNLGQGPELLIRYENEEAVDDSQLPKDRFSAERLKGVDSTLKIQPAELGDSAVYLCASGRGTEAFFGQGTRLTVV.

This clonotype was counted only a few times. In DNA, the CDR3 is TGTGCCAGCACGGACAGGGGGCTGGGGAATGAGCAGTTCTTC. Its translation: CASTDRGLGNEQFF. This chain connects TRBV2 to TRBJ2-1; TRBD1 matches at 11 bases. This CDR3 spans 14 amino acids. The V gene end was trimmed by 7 bases and the J gene end by 7 bases; junction bases not matched to a gene: 6. Germline assignment: CDR1 SNHLY and CDR2 FYNNEI. The whole variable domain, remainder taken from reference TRBV2 and TRBJ2-1, is EPEVTQTPSHQVTQMGQEVILRCVPISNHLYFYWYRQILGQKVEFLVSFYNNEISEKSEIFDDQFSVERPDGSNFTLKIRSTKLEDSAMYFCASTDRGLGNEQFFGPGTRLTVL.

This clonotype has at least ten counts. V is TRBV11-2 and J is TRBJ2-7, with 15 positions matching TRBD2. The CDR3 is 21 amino acids. V trimming: 4 bases; J trimming: 0 bases; junction bases outside the gene matches: 16. Germline CDR1 is SGHAT and CDR2 is FQNNGV. The CDR3 nucleotides read TGTGCCAGCAGCTCCCCGGGACTAGCGGGGGGCCGCCTCGGTAGCTCCTACGAGCAGTACTTC. This translates into CASSSPGLAGGRLGSSYEQYF.

This clonotype was detected ten times or more. DNA for the CDR3: TGTGCCAGCAGTCTGACAGATGGGATGAATTCACCCCTCCACTTT. Amino acid sequence: CASSLTDGMNSPLHF. The rearrangement links TRBV28 to TRBJ1-6; the D gene is possibly TRBD1 (5 bases). The CDR3 spans 15 residues. Germline values: CDR1 MDHEN, CDR2 SYDVKM. Trimming shortened V by 5 bases and J by 7 bases, and 15 bases separated the two germline ends.

The sample holds many counts of this clonotype. The chain has TRBV29-1 and TRBJ2-2; no firm D call. The V gene lost 1 base and the J gene lost 1 base, with 1 base spanning the gap. The CDR3 totals 12 residues. Per the germline V gene, CDR1 is SQVTM and CDR2 is ANQGSEA. In DNA form, the CDR3 reads TGCAGCGTTGAAGTGAACACCGGGGAGCTGTTTTTT. Translating gives CSVEVNTGELFF.

This clonotype was seen repeatedly, ten times or more. This sequence joins TRBV7-2 and TRBJ2-1; possible D gene TRBD1, 7 bases. The CDR3 has 16 amino acids. The V end was cut by 6 bases, the J end by 0 bases, with 15 bases between. CDR1 SGHTA and CDR2 FQGNSA come from the germline V gene. CDR3 sequence reads: CASRTSRGASYNEQFF. The CDR3 coding sequence is TGTGCCAGCAGAACTTCCAGGGGGGCCTCCTACAATGAGCAGTTCTTC.

This clonotype was detected only a few times. This chain uses TRBV5-1 with TRBJ2-1; 11 bases fit TRBD1. Unmatched junction bases numbered 9, after V lost 2 bases and J lost 5 bases. The germline gives CDR1 SGHRS, CDR2 YFSETQ. The CDR3 totals 17 residues. This CDR3 is CASSFQGTGGNNNEQFF. The CDR3 DNA follows: TGCGCCAGCAGCTTCCAAGGGACAGGGGGAAACAACAATGAGCAGTTCTTC.

This clonotype was detected many times. This rearrangement joins TRBV20-1 to TRBJ2-5; 7 bases fit TRBD2. V trimming: 3 bases; J trimming: 5 bases; junction bases outside the gene matches: 9. In germline, CDR1 is DFQATT, CDR2 SNEGSKA (reference sequence). The CDR3 is made up of 14 amino acids. The CDR3 here is CSARIHRGGETQYF. The CDR3 nucleotides read TGCAGTGCTAGGATACACCGGGGAGGGGAGACCCAGTACTTC.

This clonotype was counted at least ten times. V usage is TRBV7-9 and J usage is TRBJ2-1; TRBD1 aligns across 9 bases. The germline V gene has CDR1 SEHNR and CDR2 FQNEAQ (reference sequence). V lost 1 base to trimming and J lost 6 bases; unmatched junction nucleotides: 4. CDR3 size: 15 residues. The CDR3 is CASSLVGDRVNEQFF. CDR3 nucleotides: TGTGCCAGCAGCTTAGTAGGGGACAGGGTCAATGAGCAGTTCTTC.

This clonotype was counted at least ten times. The chain carries TRBV20-1 and TRBJ2-7; TRBD2 agrees at 12 bases. The J segment lost 2 bases and the V segment lost 1 base, leaving 6 bases of the junction unmatched. Germline CDR1 and CDR2: DFQATT and SNEGSKA (reference sequence). CDR3 length equals 16 residues. This CDR3 is CSARALLAGGTYEQYF. Here the CDR3 DNA reads TGCAGTGCTAGAGCTTTACTAGCGGGGGGAACCTACGAGCAGTACTTC.